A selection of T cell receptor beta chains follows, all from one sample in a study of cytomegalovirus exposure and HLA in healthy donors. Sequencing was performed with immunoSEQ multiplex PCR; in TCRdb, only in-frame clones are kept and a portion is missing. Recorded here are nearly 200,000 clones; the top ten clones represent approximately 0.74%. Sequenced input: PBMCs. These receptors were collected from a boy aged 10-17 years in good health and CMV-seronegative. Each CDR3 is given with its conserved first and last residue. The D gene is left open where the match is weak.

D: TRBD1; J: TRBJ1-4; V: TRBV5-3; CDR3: CARSYQGEPNEKLFF; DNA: TGTGCCAGAAGCTATCAGGGGGAACCTAATGAAAAACTGTTTTTT
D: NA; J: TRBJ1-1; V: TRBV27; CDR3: CASSLSQGTEAFF; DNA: TGTGCCAGCAGTTTGTCACAGGGAACTGAAGCTTTCTTT
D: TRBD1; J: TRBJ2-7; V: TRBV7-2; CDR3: CASSVLGQGAGEQYF; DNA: TGTGCCAGCAGCGTCCTCGGACAGGGGGCAGGGGAGCAGTACTTC
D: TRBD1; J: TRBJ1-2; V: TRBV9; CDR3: CASSTGTGGGLHYGYTF; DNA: TGTGCCAGCAGCACCGGGACAGGGGGCGGACTCCATTATGGCTACACCTTC
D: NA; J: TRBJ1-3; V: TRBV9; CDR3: CASSKFQGLSGNTIYF; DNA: TGTGCCAGCAGCAAGTTCCAAGGACTCTCTGGAAACACCATATATTTT
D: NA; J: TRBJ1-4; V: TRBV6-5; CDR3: CASRQTLNEKLFF; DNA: TGTGCCAGCCGACAGACTTTAAATGAAAAACTGTTTTTT
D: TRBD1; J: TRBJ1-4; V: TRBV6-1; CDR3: CASSKTGDEKLFF; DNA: TGTGCCAGCAGTAAGACAGGGGACGAAAAACTGTTTTTT
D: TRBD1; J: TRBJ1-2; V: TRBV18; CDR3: CASSQSRDRVHGYTF; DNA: TGTGCCAGCTCACAATCCCGGGACAGGGTGCATGGCTACACCTTC
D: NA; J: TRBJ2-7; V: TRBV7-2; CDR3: CASSLDRLAHYEQYF; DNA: TGTGCCAGCAGCTTAGACCGGCTAGCCCATTACGAGCAGTACTTC
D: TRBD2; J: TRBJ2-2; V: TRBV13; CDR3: CASSAGLAANTGELFF; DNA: TGTGCCAGCAGCGCCGGACTAGCGGCGAACACCGGGGAGCTGTTTTTT
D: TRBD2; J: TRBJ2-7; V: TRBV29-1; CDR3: CSVSSGGGEQYF; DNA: TGCAGCGTTTCTAGCGGGGGTGGCGAGCAGTACTTC
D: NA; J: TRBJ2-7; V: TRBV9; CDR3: CASSVAPTYEQYF; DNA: TGTGCCAGCAGCGTAGCCCCTACCTACGAGCAGTACTTC
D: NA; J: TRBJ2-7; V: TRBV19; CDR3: CASSSYQGLYEQYF; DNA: TGTGCCAGTAGTAGTTACCAGGGGCTGTACGAGCAGTACTTC
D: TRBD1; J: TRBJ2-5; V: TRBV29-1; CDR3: CSAGTGGQETQYF; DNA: TGCAGCGCGGGGACAGGGGGCCAAGAGACCCAGTACTTC
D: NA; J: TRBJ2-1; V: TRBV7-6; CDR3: CANTAGAGEQFF; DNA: TGTGCCAACACCGCGGGGGCGGGTGAGCAGTTCTTC
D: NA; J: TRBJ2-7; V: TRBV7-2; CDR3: CASSPGEGEQYF; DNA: TGTGCCAGCAGCCCGGGAGAGGGCGAGCAGTACTTC
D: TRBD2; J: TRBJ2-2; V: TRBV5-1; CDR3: CASSSPTSGDYTGELFF; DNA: TGCGCCAGCAGCTCGCCTACTAGCGGGGACTACACCGGGGAGCTGTTTTTT
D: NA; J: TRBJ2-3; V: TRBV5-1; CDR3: CASKLPHTDTQYF; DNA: TGCGCCAGCAAATTACCACACACAGATACGCAGTATTTT
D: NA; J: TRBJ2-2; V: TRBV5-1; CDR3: CASSLDTNTGELFF; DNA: TGCGCCAGCAGCTTGGATACGAACACCGGGGAGCTGTTTTTT
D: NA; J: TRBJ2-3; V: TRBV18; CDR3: CASSPPIGGNTQYF; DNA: TGTGCCAGCTCACCACCGATCGGGGGAAATACGCAGTATTTT
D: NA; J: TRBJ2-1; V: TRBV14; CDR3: CASSLTGYNEQFF; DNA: TGTGCCAGCAGCCTAACAGGTTACAATGAGCAGTTCTTC
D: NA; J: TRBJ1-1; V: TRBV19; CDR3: CASSRAGAYTEAFF; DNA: TGTGCCAGTAGTAGGGCAGGGGCGTACACTGAAGCTTTCTTT
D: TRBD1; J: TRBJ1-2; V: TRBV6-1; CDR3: CATRGLDRGIGYTF; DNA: TGTGCCACCCGGGGATTAGACAGGGGCATTGGCTACACCTTC
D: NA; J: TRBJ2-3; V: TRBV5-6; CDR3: CASSPREERKDTQYF; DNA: TGTGCCAGCAGCCCCCGAGAGGAGCGGAAGGATACGCAGTATTTT